The 15 T cell receptor beta chains below were found in one sample sequenced in a study of CD8+ T cells in alopecia areata. Following extraction, RNA underwent reverse transcription to cDNA, which served as the sequencing template. Sequenced by immunoSEQ multiplex PCR; TCRdb stores in-frame clones only, minus some. Of under 350,000 clones detected, nearly 60% appear once; the ten largest clones hold less than 2%. Treatment defined: oral pan-JAK inhibitor, 5-10 mg twice daily. This specimen was CD4+ T cells sorted from blood, taken at week 24, from a patient treated with tofacitinib. The source of these receptors is a human donor with alopecia areata.

This sequence joins TRBV5-4 and TRBJ2-1; 7 nucleotides agree with TRBD2. CDR1 is SGHNT, CDR2 YYREEE, per germline (reference sequence). The J segment lost 4 bases and the V segment lost 4 bases, leaving 11 bases of the junction unmatched. The CDR3 runs 16 residues. The CDR3 loop reads CASSRSRGEQYNEQFF. The CDR3 DNA reads as TGTGCCAGCAGCCGGAGTCGGGGGGAACAATACAATGAGCAGTTCTTC.

The chain combines TRBV5-1 with TRBJ2-1, with 12 bases fitting TRBD2. V lost 3 bases to trimming and J lost 3 bases; unmatched junction nucleotides: 4. The germline gives CDR1 SGHRS, CDR2 YFSETQ. This CDR3 has 16 residues. The CDR3: CASSSGLAGNYNEQFF. Here the CDR3 DNA reads TGCGCCAGCAGCTCCGGACTAGCGGGGAACTACAATGAGCAGTTCTTC.

This clone was counted between two and nine times. This rearrangement joins TRBV4-1 to TRBJ2-7, with no clear D. The V end lost 11 bases, the J end lost 1 base, and 15 bases lay between the germline ends. The CDR3 runs to 13 residues. From germline, CDR1 is MGHRA and CDR2 YSYEKL. DNA of the CDR3: TGCGCCGACACAAGGGCCGAATCCTACGAGCAGTACTTC. Its protein product is CADTRAESYEQYF.

V is TRBV6-1 and J is TRBJ1-3; D uncertain. The CDR3 is made up of 17 amino acids. Per the germline V gene, CDR1 is MNHNS and CDR2 is SASEGT. The V end lost 2 bases, the J end lost 4 bases, and 18 bases lay between the germline ends. This CDR3 is CASSENRVLSEGNTIYF. CDR3 in DNA: TGTGCCAGCAGTGAAAACCGGGTCCTCTCTGAGGGAAACACCATATATTTT.

J is TRBJ2-7 and V is TRBV29-1, with D hard to call. Trimming shortened V by 6 bases and J by 3 bases, and 12 bases separated the two germline ends. Germline V gene data show CDR1 as SQVTM and CDR2 as ANQGSEA. The CDR3 has 12 amino acids. The CDR3 sequence: CSVVTWVYEQYF. DNA for the CDR3: TGCAGCGTAGTGACGTGGGTCTACGAGCAGTACTTC.

Only a few counts were recorded for this clone. V is TRBV7-2 and J is TRBJ2-5, with a possible D match to TRBD2 (5 bases). Between the trimmed V and J ends, which lost 5 bases and 2 bases, there was a span of 9 bases. This CDR3 region has 13 residues. Per the germline V gene, CDR1 is SGHTA and CDR2 is FQGNSA. CDR3 sequence (DNA): TGTGCCAGCAGCACCAGAGGGCAAGAGACCCAGTACTTC. Protein product: CASSTRGQETQYF.

This chain connects TRBV4-1 to TRBJ1-2; D perhaps matches TRBD1 (5 bases). V dropped 4 bases and J dropped 8 bases, with 17 bases sitting between them. Germline assignment: CDR1 MGHRA and CDR2 YSYEKL. The CDR3 has 14 amino acids. The CDR3 DNA reads TGCGCCAGCAGCCCCCCCCAGGGAAGGCAGGGCTACACCTTC. The encoded protein is CASSPPQGRQGYTF.

The chain joins TRBV9 to TRBJ1-5; D is undetermined. Germline V gives CDR1 SGDLS, CDR2 YYNGEE. The CDR3 is 14 amino acids. Trimming took 0 bases from V and 2 from J, leaving 6 bases between them. The CDR3 loop is CASSVAGGNQPQHF. As DNA, the CDR3 is TGTGCCAGCAGCGTAGCCGGGGGCAATCAGCCCCAGCATTTT.

V is TRBV30 and J is TRBJ2-3, with 9 bases identical to TRBD2. Trimming cost V 0 bases and J 5 bases; bases outside gene matches: 3. The CDR3 contains 14 residues. The germline CDR1 and CDR2 sequences are GTSNPN and SVGIG (reference sequence). The CDR3 nucleotides are TGTGCCTGGAGTGTAGCGGGGGGTGTAGATACGCAGTATTTT. Translated: CAWSVAGGVDTQYF.

The chain carries TRBV27 and TRBJ1-2, with unresolved D. CDR3 length: 15 amino acids. Per germline, CDR1 MNHEY and CDR2 SMNVEV (reference sequence). V was pared by 2 bases and J by 0 bases, with 10 bases between. The CDR3 DNA reads TGTGCCAGCAGTTTAATATGGGGTGCTAACTATGGCTACACCTTC. Protein product: CASSLIWGANYGYTF.

This clone was counted only a few times. DNA of the CDR3: TGCGCCAGCAGCCAGCCGGGACAGGGTGAGGAGACCCAGTACTTC. The encoded protein is CASSQPGQGEETQYF. The rearrangement uses TRBV4-1 and TRBJ2-5, with 9 bases fitting TRBD1. Germline loops: CDR1 MGHRA, CDR2 YSYEKL. The CDR3 has 15 amino acids. Trimming at V came to 3 bases and at J to 5 bases, leaving 7 bases not matched to a gene.

The V call is TRBV7-9, the J call TRBJ1-2, with D unclear. With 4 bases removed from V and 5 bases from J, the gap between germline ends came to 8 bases. This CDR3 is 12 amino acids long. Per germline, CDR1 SEHNR and CDR2 FQNEAQ (reference sequence). The CDR3 protein is CASSSSQYGYTF. CDR3 coding DNA: TGTGCCAGCAGCTCCTCACAGTATGGCTACACCTTC.

The V call is TRBV30, the J call TRBJ2-7, with 9 nucleotides matching TRBD1. The CDR3 covers 13 residues. Germline-derived CDR1 and CDR2 are GTSNPN and SVGIG (reference sequence). Unmatched junction bases numbered 6, after V lost 5 bases and J lost 4 bases. CDR3 coding DNA: TGTGCCTGGGGCGGACAGGGGTTGTACGAGCAGTACTTC. Translating gives CAWGGQGLYEQYF.

This chain links TRBV6-5 with TRBJ2-7; 7 bases are shared with TRBD2. The germline V gene has CDR1 MNHEY and CDR2 SVGAGI. This CDR3 comprises 15 residues. With 7 bases clipped from V and 7 bases from J, the junction kept 16 bases outside the gene matches. The CDR3 DNA is TGTGCCAGCATCGCCGAGGCTAGCGGATCTGTTGAGCAGTACTTC. This translates into CASIAEASGSVEQYF.

V is TRBV4-3 and J is TRBJ2-2; no definite D call. The ends were cut back, 3 bases at V and 2 bases at J, with 4 bases in the middle. This CDR3 is 13 amino acids long. Looked up from germline, CDR1 is LGHNA and CDR2 is YSLEER. Written as DNA, the CDR3 is TGCGCCAGCAGCCATCAAAACACCGGGGAGCTGTTTTTT. It specifies CASSHQNTGELFF.